This TCR beta chain was recovered during a study of blood T cell repertoires in COVID-19. V lost 3 bases and J lost 7; bases outside the gene matches: 9. CDR1 and CDR2 from the germline V gene are LNHDA and SQIVND (reference sequence). CDR3 length: 15 amino acids. Recruits, aged roughly 18 to 89 years, lived in 25 or so US areas. Original data processing: Nucleated cell counts were estimated from reference gene primer amplification. The data were produced by immunoSEQ multiplex PCR, yet TCRdb's version contains in-frame clones alone and is incomplete. For V, J and clone size, that table is used; D and trimming come from the DNA. Counted here are around 190,000 clones, roughly 77% occurring once; the ten biggest clones make up approximately 9.2%.

V usage is TRBV19 and J usage is TRBJ2-1, with 7 bases fitting TRBD2. The specimen sequenced was PBMCs or T cells enriched from blood (not recorded which). The sequence was obtained from a middle-aged man who had recovered from COVID-19. CDR3 DNA: TGTGCCAGTAGTATGGGAGCGGGGACCATTAATGAGCAGTTCTTC. Amino acids: CASSMGAGTINEQFF.